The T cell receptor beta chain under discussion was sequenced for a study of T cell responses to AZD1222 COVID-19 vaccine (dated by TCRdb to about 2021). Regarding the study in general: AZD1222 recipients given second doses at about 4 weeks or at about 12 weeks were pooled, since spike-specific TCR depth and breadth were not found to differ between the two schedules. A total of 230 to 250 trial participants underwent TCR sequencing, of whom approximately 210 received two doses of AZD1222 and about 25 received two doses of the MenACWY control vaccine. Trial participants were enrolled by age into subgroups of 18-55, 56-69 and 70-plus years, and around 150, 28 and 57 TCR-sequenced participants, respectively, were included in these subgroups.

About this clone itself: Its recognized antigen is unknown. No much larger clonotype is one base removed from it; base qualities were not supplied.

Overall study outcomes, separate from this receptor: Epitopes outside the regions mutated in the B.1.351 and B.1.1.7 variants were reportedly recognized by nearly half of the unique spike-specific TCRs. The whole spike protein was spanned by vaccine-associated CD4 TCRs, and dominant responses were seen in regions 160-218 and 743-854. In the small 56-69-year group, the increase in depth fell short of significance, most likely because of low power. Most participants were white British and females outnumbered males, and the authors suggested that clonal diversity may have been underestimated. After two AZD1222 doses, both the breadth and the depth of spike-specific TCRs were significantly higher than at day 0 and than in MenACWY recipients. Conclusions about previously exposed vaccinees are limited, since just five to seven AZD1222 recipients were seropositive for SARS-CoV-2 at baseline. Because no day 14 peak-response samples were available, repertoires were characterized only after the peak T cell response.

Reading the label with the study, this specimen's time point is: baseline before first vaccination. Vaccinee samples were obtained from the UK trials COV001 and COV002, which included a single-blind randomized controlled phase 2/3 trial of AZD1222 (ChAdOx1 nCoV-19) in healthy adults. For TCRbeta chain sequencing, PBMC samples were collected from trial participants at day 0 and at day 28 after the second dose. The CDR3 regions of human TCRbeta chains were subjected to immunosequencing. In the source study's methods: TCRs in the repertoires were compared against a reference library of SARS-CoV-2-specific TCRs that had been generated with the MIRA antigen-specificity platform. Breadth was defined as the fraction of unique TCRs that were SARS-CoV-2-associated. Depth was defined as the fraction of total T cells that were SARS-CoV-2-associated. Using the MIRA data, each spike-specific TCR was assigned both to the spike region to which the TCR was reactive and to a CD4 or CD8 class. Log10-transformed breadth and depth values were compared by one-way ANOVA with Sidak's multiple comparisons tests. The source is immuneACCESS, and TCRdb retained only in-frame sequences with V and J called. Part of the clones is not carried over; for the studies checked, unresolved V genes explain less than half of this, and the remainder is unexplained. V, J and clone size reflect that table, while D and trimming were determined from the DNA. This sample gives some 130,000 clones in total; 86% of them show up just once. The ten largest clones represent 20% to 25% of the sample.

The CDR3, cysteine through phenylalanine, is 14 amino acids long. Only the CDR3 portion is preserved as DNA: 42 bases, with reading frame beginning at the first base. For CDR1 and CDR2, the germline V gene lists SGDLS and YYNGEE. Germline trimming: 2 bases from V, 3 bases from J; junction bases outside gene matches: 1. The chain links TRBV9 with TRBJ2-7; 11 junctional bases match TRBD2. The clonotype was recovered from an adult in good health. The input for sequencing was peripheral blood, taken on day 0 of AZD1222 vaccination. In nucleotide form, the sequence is TGTGCCAGCAGCGTCGGACTAGCGGGCTACGAGCAGTACTTC. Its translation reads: CASSVGLAGYEQYF.